This T cell receptor (beta chain) was sequenced for a study of T cells after yellow fever vaccination. Study results and limitations: Highly abundant clonotypes carried over from the bulk population could end up in FACS-sorted repertoires as contaminants. Detected again after the booster were most primary-vaccination clones, at 95% to 97% CD4 and approximately 87% CD8. There was a small share of clonotypes that showed up in both the CD4 and CD8 compartments.

This clonotype was counted many times. The antigen remains unidentified. This CDR3 is 12 amino acids long. V shed 6 bases and J shed 3 bases, with 8 bases lying between them. 5'RACE template switching produced TCR cDNA carrying a universal primer site and UMIs. TCRdb re-called the 5' RACE reads with MiXCR, one entry per CDR3 protein. The profile shows 100,000 to 150,000 distinct CDR3 sequences, about 8.4% of them singletons. This TCR derives from a man aged 18 to 30 who received the YFV17D yellow fever vaccine. The V call is TRBV12-3 or TRBV12-4, the J call TRBJ2-5; D is unclear. The sample consisted of CD8+ T cells sorted from PBMCs, taken on the day of the yellow fever booster vaccination. The CDR3 sequence is CASSREEETQYF. DNA of the CDR3: TGTGCCAGCAGCCGAGAGGAAGAGACCCAGTACTTC.